A single sample is the source of the 30 T cell receptor beta chains below, sequenced in a study of shared clonotypes between healthy human individuals. The method was immunoSEQ multiplex PCR; TCRdb's version includes in-frame clones alone and lacks a portion of them. The data contain approximately 1,000,000 clones, around three quarters of them seen just once; the ten biggest clones take up under 0.6%. Specimen: memory CD4+ T cells from PBMCs. The subset: CD45RA-negative fraction. Every receptor here comes from a man aged 18-30 years in good health. Some clones in this sample may be carry-over from other donors' samples.

The chain has TRBV7-7 and TRBJ2-5; D ambiguous. Trimming took off 2 bases at V and 2 bases at J, with 6 bases between the two ends. From germline, CDR1 is SSHAT and CDR2 FNYEAQ (reference sequence). The CDR3 sequence is 13 residues long. The CDR3 reads CASSLKLQETQYF. DNA for the CDR3: TGTGCCAGCAGCTTAAAACTACAAGAGACCCAGTACTTC.

Of note for this clone: Additional DNA sequences in this sample encode the identical CDR3. J is TRBJ1-5 and V is TRBV18, with TRBD1 matching 8 bases. Germline loops: CDR1 KGHSH, CDR2 LQKENI. The V and J ends lost 3 bases and 3 bases, in that order; junction bases with no gene match: 1. The CDR3 is 14 residues long. The CDR3: CASSPGQANQPQHF. DNA of the CDR3: TGTGCCAGCTCACCGGGACAGGCCAATCAGCCCCAGCATTTT.

Remarks on this clone: Other DNA sequences from this sample encode an identical CDR3 as well. V is TRBV5-1 and J is TRBJ1-2; tentative D call: TRBD1 (5 bases). Trimming took off 0 bases at V and 1 base at J, with 7 bases between the two ends. The CDR3 runs 14 residues. Germline V gives CDR1 SGHRS, CDR2 YFSETQ. The CDR3 DNA is TGCGCCAGCAGCTTGGCAGGGCGTAACTATGGCTACACCTTC. This translates into CASSLAGRNYGYTF.

This clone was picked up a small number of times. The chain couples TRBV28 to TRBJ1-5; D may be TRBD1 (5 bases). The V and J ends lost 6 bases and 6 bases respectively, with 21 bases between them. CDR1 and CDR2 from the germline V gene are MDHEN and SYDVKM. This CDR3 is 16 amino acids long. The CDR3 here is CASSPGAGKGGQPQHF. CDR3 in DNA: TGTGCCAGCAGCCCCGGGGCAGGGAAAGGAGGTCAGCCCCAGCATTTT. The full variable domain, with the rest looked up from reference TRBV28 and TRBJ1-5, is DVKVTQSSRYLVKRTGEKVFLECVQDMDHENMFWYRQDPGLGLRLIYFSYDVKMKEKGDIPEGYSVSREKKERFSLILESASTNQTSMYLCASSPGAGKGGQPQHFGDGTRLSIL.

The table lists this clone with a count of one. V gene TRBV28 combines with J gene TRBJ1-2; D uncertain. V was pared by 5 bases and J by 4 bases, with 14 bases between. Germline CDR1 and CDR2: MDHEN and SYDVKM. This CDR3 spans 14 amino acids. For the CDR3, the DNA is TGTGCCAGCAGTCAAACTCCGGGTCTCTATGGCTACACCTTC. Amino acid sequence: CASSQTPGLYGYTF.

This sequence joins TRBV27 and TRBJ2-7; 7 nucleotides align to TRBD2. The length of the CDR3 is 15 residues. V dropped 5 bases and J dropped 1; count of bases not matched to a gene: 8. Per the germline V gene, CDR1 is MNHEY and CDR2 is SMNVEV (reference sequence). CDR3 sequence reads: CASSPVASGSYEQYF. CDR3 nucleotides: TGTGCCAGCAGTCCCGTGGCTAGCGGTTCCTACGAGCAGTACTTC.

The chain employs TRBV19 and TRBJ2-2, with D maybe TRBD1 (6 bases). The V and J ends lost 4 bases and 3 bases respectively, with 6 bases between them. The CDR3 extends over 13 amino acids. CDR1 LNHDA and CDR2 SQIVND come from the germline V gene (reference sequence). The chain's CDR3 is CASSNRDTGELFF. CDR3 DNA sequence: TGTGCCAGTAGTAACAGGGACACCGGGGAGCTGTTTTTT.

Of note for this clone: Distinct nucleotide sequences in the sample also encode this CDR3. This chain uses TRBV11-3 with TRBJ2-3; 8 positions agree with TRBD1. Germline V gene data show CDR1 as SGHNT and CDR2 as YENEEA. V was clipped by 5 bases and J by 3 bases; unmatched bases: 4. There are 14 residues in the CDR3. CDR3 in amino acids: CASSPGQATDTQYF. The CDR3 DNA follows: TGTGCCAGCAGCCCGGGACAGGCAACAGATACGCAGTATTTT.

This clone showed up just a few times. This chain joins TRBV19 and TRBJ1-5; D is undetermined. There are 15 residues in the CDR3. Trimming pared 9 bases from V and 1 base from J, leaving 16 bases between. CDR1 and CDR2 (germline): LNHDA, SQIVND (reference sequence). CDR3 nucleotide sequence: TGTGCCAGCCGTGGCGTAAGGGTCAGCAATCAGCCCCAGCATTTT. Protein product: CASRGVRVSNQPQHF.

The rearrangement uses TRBV5-4 and TRBJ2-3; D is unclear. This CDR3 is 16 amino acids long. Germline V gene sequence: CDR1 SGHNT, CDR2 YYREEE (reference sequence). The germline V and J ends were trimmed by 0 bases and 4 bases, with 15 bases remaining between them. Here the CDR3 reads CASSLEGNLAADTQYF. As DNA, the CDR3 is TGTGCCAGCAGCTTGGAAGGGAATCTGGCCGCAGATACGCAGTATTTT.

As to this clone: With a much larger clone just one base away, this may be a read error. The V and J genes are TRBV7-3 and TRBJ1-1; D not certain. Germline CDR1 is SGHTA and CDR2 is FQGTGA. The germline V and J ends were trimmed by 2 bases and 4 bases, with 8 bases remaining between them. The CDR3 is 13 amino acids. The CDR3 DNA reads as TGTGCCAGCAGCTTAGGGCAGATCACTGAAGCTTTCTTT. As protein: CASSLGQITEAFF.

This clone has a handful of counts. This rearrangement joins TRBV30 to TRBJ1-1; D is unresolved. Deletions cut 4 bases from V and 2 bases from J, with 17 bases between. The CDR3 totals 15 residues. Per germline, CDR1 GTSNPN and CDR2 SVGIG (reference sequence). CDR3 region: CAWTWYFGANTEAFF. The CDR3, as DNA: TGTGCCTGGACGTGGTATTTTGGCGCTAACACTGAAGCTTTCTTT.

The chain employs TRBV28 and TRBJ2-5; the match to TRBD2 covers 9 bases. Per germline, CDR1 MDHEN and CDR2 SYDVKM. V dropped 5 bases and J dropped 2; count of bases not matched to a gene: 12. This CDR3 has 17 amino acids. The CDR3 DNA sequence: TGTGCCAGCAGTCCAGGAGGGGCTAGCGGGGCTCAAGAGACCCAGTACTTC. Its translation: CASSPGGASGAQETQYF.

In DNA, the CDR3 is TGTGCCAGCAGCTTGAATGAAGCGGGAGGAGATACGCAGTATTTT. Encoded protein: CASSLNEAGGDTQYF. The chain links TRBV5-4 to TRBJ2-3; 9 bases align to TRBD2. Per germline, CDR1 SGHNT and CDR2 YYREEE (reference sequence). V gave up 1 base and J gave up 5 bases; unmatched junction bases: 5. The CDR3 consists of 15 residues. The complete variable domain, with remaining parts taken from reference TRBV5-4 and TRBJ2-3, reads ETGVTQSPTHLIKTRGQQVTLRCSSQSGHNTVSWYQQALGQGPQFIFQYYREEENGRGNFPPRFSGLQFPNYSSELNVNALELDDSALYLCASSLNEAGGDTQYFGPGTRLTVL.

This rearrangement joins TRBV5-4 to TRBJ2-2; 7 positions agree with TRBD1. CDR1 is SGHNT and CDR2 is YYREEE in the germline V gene (reference sequence). Germline trimming cut 3 bases from V and 3 bases from J; bases unmatched to any gene: 5. The CDR3 has 15 amino acids. The CDR3 is CASSSGTDHTGELFF. The CDR3 nucleotides are TGTGCCAGCAGCTCCGGGACAGACCACACCGGGGAGCTGTTTTTT.

The V gene is TRBV2, the J gene TRBJ2-1; 7 bases map to TRBD2. Germline CDR1 reads SNHLY; CDR2 reads FYNNEI. The CDR3 loop spans 14 amino acids. The junction had 11 bases not matched to a gene; V was cut back by 8 bases and J by 7 bases. The CDR3 protein is CASGLVGGGNEQFF. The CDR3 bases are TGTGCCAGCGGACTAGTGGGAGGTGGGAATGAGCAGTTCTTC.

This clone has a single count. V is TRBV2 and J is TRBJ1-5, with 8 bases that match TRBD1. This CDR3 has 14 amino acids. The ends lost 6 bases at V and 5 bases at J; junction bases unmatched: 6. CDR1 and CDR2 (germline): SNHLY, FYNNEI. CDR3 nucleotide sequence: TGTGCCAGCAGCCTTGAACAGGGGGATCAGCCCCAGCATTTT. Translation gives CASSLEQGDQPQHF.

The chain joins TRBV4-1 to TRBJ1-4, with 8 bases matching TRBD1. The CDR3 runs 21 residues. The J segment lost 6 bases and the V segment lost 0 bases, leaving 21 bases of the junction unmatched. Germline assignment: CDR1 MGHRA and CDR2 YSYEKL. CDR3 loop: CASSQDLPLRRGREEDEKLFF. The CDR3 region has the DNA TGCGCCAGCAGCCAAGATCTCCCTCTCCGCAGGGGGCGCGAGGAAGATGAAAAACTGTTTTTT.

This chain links TRBV11-2 with TRBJ2-5; D remains unclear. This CDR3 is built from 14 residues. Trimming stripped 3 bases from V and 0 bases from J, with 8 bases between. Germline CDR1 SGHAT, CDR2 FQNNGV. CDR3 loop: CASSFDTYQETQYF. The DNA of the CDR3 is TGTGCCAGCAGCTTTGACACCTACCAAGAGACCCAGTACTTC.

V gene TRBV5-1 combines with J gene TRBJ2-2; D possibly matches TRBD1 or TRBD2 (6 bases each). The CDR3 has 16 amino acids. The germline V and J ends were trimmed by 0 bases and 3 bases, with 12 bases remaining between them. Germline V gene lookup returns CDR1 SGHRS and CDR2 YFSETQ. The CDR3 is CASSLVGRGDTGELFF. The CDR3 DNA follows: TGCGCCAGCAGCTTGGTAGGAAGGGGGGACACCGGGGAGCTGTTTTTT.

This chain links TRBV2 with TRBJ2-3; 9 bases fit TRBD2. Looked up from germline, CDR1 is SNHLY and CDR2 is FYNNEI. The V segment lost 6 bases and the J segment 10 bases; nucleotides outside the gene matches: 14. The CDR3 is made up of 15 amino acids. Here the CDR3 reads CASSLGIAGVSAQYF. DNA of the CDR3: TGTGCCAGCAGCTTAGGGATAGCGGGAGTAAGTGCGCAGTATTTT. Drawing the rest from reference TRBV2 and TRBJ2-3, the complete variable domain is EPEVTQTPSHQVTQMGQEVILRCVPISNHLYFYWYRQILGQKVEFLVSFYNNEISEKSEIFDDQFSVERPDGSNFTLKIRSTKLEDSAMYFCASSLGIAGVSAQYFGPGTRLTVL.

The V gene is TRBV10-2, the J gene TRBJ2-7; D may be TRBD1 (5 bases). The CDR3 has 14 residues. Germline assignment: CDR1 WSHSY and CDR2 SAAADI. The V end was cut by 7 bases, the J end by 0 bases, with 13 bases between. CDR3 DNA sequence: TGCGCCAGCATAGGAGCAGGGCTCTCCTACGAGCAGTACTTC. Protein sequence: CASIGAGLSYEQYF.

This chain uses TRBV5-4 with TRBJ2-3; 13 bases align to TRBD2. The CDR3 contains 16 residues. The J segment lost 4 bases and the V segment lost 5 bases, leaving 7 bases of the junction unmatched. Germline V CDR1 and CDR2: SGHNT, YYREEE (reference sequence). The CDR3 sequence is CASRLGLAGASDTQYF. The CDR3 region has the DNA TGTGCCAGCAGACTCGGACTAGCGGGAGCTTCAGATACGCAGTATTTT. Variable domain in full (rest from reference TRBV5-4 and TRBJ2-3): ETGVTQSPTHLIKTRGQQVTLRCSSQSGHNTVSWYQQALGQGPQFIFQYYREEENGRGNFPPRFSGLQFPNYSSELNVNALELDDSALYLCASRLGLAGASDTQYFGPGTRLTVL.

This clone was picked up one time. The same CDR3 arises from other DNA sequences in this sample as well. The V gene is TRBV5-4, the J gene TRBJ2-3; D is perhaps TRBD2 (6 bases). CDR3 length: 15 amino acids. V shed 0 bases and J shed 1 base, with 9 bases lying between them. In germline, CDR1 is SGHNT, CDR2 YYREEE (reference sequence). The CDR3 coding sequence is TGTGCCAGCAGCTTGGGTGGCGGGGGCACAGATACGCAGTATTTT. Protein product: CASSLGGGGTDTQYF.

With respect to this clone: This may be a read error: a much more frequent sequence differs by one nucleotide. J is TRBJ1-1 and V is TRBV29-1; D may be TRBD1 (5 bases). Germline values: CDR1 SQVTM, CDR2 ANQGSEA. The CDR3 spans 15 residues. CDR3 protein: CSVGPGWGMNTETFF. CDR3 coding DNA: TGCAGCGTCGGCCCGGGGTGGGGGATGAACACTGAAACTTTCTTT.

The chain carries TRBV5-1 and TRBJ2-5; tentatively, D is TRBD1 (6 bases). The CDR3 totals 16 residues. The V gene's germline CDR1 is SGHRS and CDR2 YFSETQ. V lost 3 bases and J lost 5, with 20 bases in between. The CDR3 here is CASSSGSGGAEETQYF. The CDR3, as DNA: TGCGCCAGCAGCTCGGGGTCTGGGGGCGCAGAGGAGACCCAGTACTTC.

A remark on this clone: The sample contains more than one DNA sequence encoding this CDR3. The V gene is TRBV11-2, the J gene TRBJ2-5; a possible D gene is TRBD1 (7 bases). The CDR3 is made up of 14 amino acids. The germline V and J ends were trimmed by 5 bases and 1 base, with 11 bases remaining between them. Per the germline V gene, CDR1 is SGHAT and CDR2 is FQNNGV. CDR3 protein: CASSRGTVQETQYF. In nucleotides, the CDR3 is TGTGCCAGCAGCCGGGGGACAGTCCAAGAGACCCAGTACTTC.

This clone has only a few counts. This same CDR3 is encoded by further DNA sequences in the sample. This rearrangement joins TRBV18 to TRBJ2-7, with D tentatively TRBD1 or TRBD2 (5 bases each). This CDR3 has 13 residues. Germline CDR1 KGHSH, CDR2 LQKENI. Deletions cut 6 bases from V and 3 bases from J, with 12 bases between. This CDR3 reads CASSPGANYEQYF. In DNA form, the CDR3 reads TGTGCCAGCTCTCCCGGGGCAAACTACGAGCAGTACTTC. Based on the CDR3 plus reference TRBV18 and TRBJ2-7, the full variable domain is NAGVMQNPRHLVRRRGQEARLRCSPMKGHSHVYWYRQLPEEGLKFMVYLQKENIIDESGMPKERFSAEFPKEGPSILRIQQVVRGDSAAYFCASSPGANYEQYFGPGTRLTVT.

The DNA for the CDR3 is TGCGCCAGCAGCCAAGAGATCGGGGGACACTATGGCTACACCTTC. Protein: CASSQEIGGHYGYTF. The genes are TRBV4-3 and TRBJ1-2; possibly TRBD1 for D (5 bases). The CDR3 length is 15 residues. The germline V gene has CDR1 LGHNA and CDR2 YSLEER. The ends were cut back, 0 bases at V and 3 bases at J, with 11 bases in the middle.

V is TRBV9 and J is TRBJ2-5, with 10 bases fitting TRBD1. The CDR3 runs to 17 residues. The germline V gene encodes CDR1 SGDLS and CDR2 YYNGEE. Unmatched junction bases numbered 14, after V lost 4 bases and J lost 5 bases. CDR3 bases: TGTGCCAGCAGCCCCCTGGGCCAGACAGGGGGCAGGGAGACCCAGTACTTC. Protein product: CASSPLGQTGGRETQYF.